The clone carrying this TCR beta chain came up once. One junction end disagrees with the germline gene, perhaps due to a read error. This specimen comes from a study of T cells after yellow fever vaccination. Via MiXCR, TCRdb re-called the 5' RACE reads, giving one row per CDR3 protein. This table has 450,000 to 650,000 distinct CDR3 sequences, 21% appearing once. The CDR3 covers 14 residues. Germline V gene lookup returns CDR1 DFQATT and CDR2 SNEGSKA (reference sequence). The chain combines TRBV20-1 with TRBJ2-3; 8 bases align to TRBD1. The TCR was taken from a man aged 18 to 29 who received the YFV17D yellow fever vaccine. Material: PBMCs, obtained roughly 20 days after the first yellow fever vaccination. In DNA, the CDR3 is TGCAGTACTAGAGATCGGACAGGGCGAGATACGCAGTATTTT. This sequence encodes CSTRDRTGRDTQYF.